This TCR beta chain was obtained from a study of human T cells and chemical hapten exposure. Time point: patch test 2, 6 weeks after DPC sensitization. Treatment specified: therapeutic diphenylcyclopropenone sensitization with weekly scalp DPC. The CDR3 extends over 15 amino acids. V lost 6 bases and J lost 3; bases outside the gene matches: 10. Germline V gene lookup returns CDR1 KGHSH and CDR2 LQKENI. This clonotype was observed many times. In TCRdb, the RACE reads were re-called with MiXCR into one record per CDR3 protein. This sample has under 100,000 distinct CDR3 sequences; about a tenth occur once, and the top ten carry approximately 2.3%.

This TCR derives from a woman under 40 with alopecia areata. Some clones in this sample may be carry-over from other donors' samples. This chain uses TRBV18 with TRBJ2-7, with 8 nucleotides matching TRBD2. This specimen was whole blood, taken in connection with sensitization to the hapten diphenylcyclopropenone (DPC). CDR3 in amino acids: CASSSGGSSYYEQYF. CDR3 DNA sequence: TGTGCCAGCTCCTCGGGGGGGTCGTCCTACTACGAGCAGTACTTC. Drawing the rest from reference TRBV18 and TRBJ2-7, the complete variable domain is NAGVMQNPRHLVRRRGQEARLRCSPMKGHSHVYWYRQLPEEGLKFMVYLQKENIIDESGMPKERFSAEFPKEGPSILRIQQVVRGDSAAYFCASSSGGSSYYEQYFGPGTRLTVT.